The 22 T cell receptor beta chains in this list originate from one sample, sequenced in a study of T cell repertoires in aging, cancer and after chemotherapy. Amplification of TCR beta used genomic DNA extracted from peripheral blood. A mixed TRB-A/B primer pool amplified rearranged TRB by multiplex touch-down PCR. Using its own MiXCR run on the multiplex PCR reads, TCRdb lists one record per CDR3 protein. In the table there are roughly 10,000 distinct CDR3 sequences, 25% to 30% of which are singletons. The sample taken for sequencing was blood. The receptors derive from a human donor in good health.

Remarks on this clonotype: Given the absence of the conserved phenylalanine or tryptophan at the CDR3 end, a read error is likely. The chain has TRBV5-4 and TRBJ2-1; D could derive from TRBD1 or TRBD2 (5 bases each). This CDR3 has 12 residues. Trimming removed 0 bases from V and 8 bases from J, with 6 bases in between. Germline loops: CDR1 SGHNT, CDR2 YYREEE (reference sequence). The chain's CDR3 is CASSLVGDEQFL. CDR3 nucleotides: TGTGCCAGCAGCTTGGTGGGGGATGAGCAGTTCCTC.

The table lists this clonotype with a few counts. The CDR3 sequence: CASSSGRRTDTQYF. The CDR3 bases are TGTGCCAGTAGTTCAGGACGGCGCACAGATACGCAGTATTTT. The chain has TRBV19 and TRBJ2-3; D is ambiguous. V was pared by 5 bases and J by 1 base, with 10 bases between. In germline, CDR1 is LNHDA, CDR2 SQIVND (reference sequence). There are 14 residues in the CDR3.

This clonotype turned up a few times. The CDR3 DNA reads TGCAGTGCCGACGACAGGCGGGATAGCAATCAGCCCCAGCATTTT. Translation: CSADDRRDSNQPQHF. V usage is TRBV20-1 and J usage is TRBJ1-5; TRBD1 might be the D (6 bases). The CDR3 extends over 15 amino acids. V shed 6 bases and J shed 0 bases, with 15 bases lying between them. CDR1 and CDR2 (germline): DFQATT, SNEGSKA (reference sequence).

This clonotype was detected only a few times. The V gene is TRBV5-1, the J gene TRBJ2-7, with 9 bases lining up with TRBD1. The CDR3 has 14 residues. The V gene end was trimmed by 1 base and the J gene end by 5 bases; junction bases not matched to a gene: 4. CDR1 is SGHRS, CDR2 YFSETQ, per germline. The CDR3 protein is CASSLITGGDEQYF. For the CDR3, the DNA is TGCGCCAGCAGCTTGATAACAGGGGGCGACGAGCAGTACTTC.

This clonotype ranks as medium-sized. CDR3 amino acids: CASSSTGGAREKLFF. The DNA of the CDR3 is TGTGCCAGCAGCTCAACAGGGGGCGCGAGGGAAAAACTGTTTTTT. The V and J genes are TRBV7-6 and TRBJ1-4; TRBD1 aligns across 9 bases. V lost 4 bases to trimming and J lost 8 bases; unmatched junction nucleotides: 8. Germline V gene lookup returns CDR1 SGHVS and CDR2 FNYEAQ. The CDR3 totals 15 residues.

In this sample, this clonotype turned up a few times. This chain connects TRBV18 to TRBJ1-1, with a weak D call TRBD1 (5 bases). The CDR3 spans 13 residues. Deletions cut 2 bases from V and 7 bases from J, with 11 bases between. Germline V gene data show CDR1 as KGHSH and CDR2 as LQKENI. The CDR3 reads CASSPGGTFEAFF. CDR3 DNA sequence: TGTGCCAGCTCACCAGGCGGGACCTTTGAAGCTTTCTTT.

The chain has TRBV6-1 and TRBJ2-1; D call uncertain. Trimming took off 4 bases at V and 7 bases at J, with 23 bases between the two ends. CDR3 length: 17 residues. Germline V gene sequence: CDR1 MNHNS, CDR2 SASEGT. The CDR3 nucleotides read TGTGCCAGCAGTGGCACAGTGGACGTTTGGGCCCCTAATGAGCAGTTCTTC. This translates into CASSGTVDVWAPNEQFF.

This clonotype is deemed medium-sized (0.01 to 0.1%). The chain employs TRBV7-9 and TRBJ1-2; TRBD1 aligns across 7 bases. V trimming: 5 bases; J trimming: 6 bases; junction bases outside the gene matches: 12. This CDR3 has 15 amino acids. Germline V gene sequence: CDR1 SEHNR, CDR2 FQNEAQ (reference sequence). The CDR3: CASSAQGGYADGYTF. As DNA, the CDR3 is TGTGCCAGCAGCGCGCAGGGGGGGTATGCGGATGGCTACACCTTC. The full variable domain, with the rest looked up from reference TRBV7-9 and TRBJ1-2, is DTGVSQNPRHKITKRGQNVTFRCDPISEHNRLYWYRQTLGQGPEFLTYFQNEAQLEKSRLLSDRFSAERPKGSFSTLEIQRTEQGDSAMYLCASSAQGGYADGYTFGSGTRLTVV.

This rearrangement joins TRBV24-1 to TRBJ2-3; D not certain. The CDR3 is made up of 13 amino acids. The germline V gene has CDR1 KGHDR and CDR2 SFDVKD. Trimming pared 4 bases from V and 4 bases from J, leaving 8 bases between. Written as DNA, the CDR3 is TGTGCCACCAGTGAATATGGGCCAGATACGCAGTATTTT. This translates into CATSEYGPDTQYF.

This clonotype was observed a handful of times. The V and J genes are TRBV20-1 and TRBJ1-2; TRBD1 is a possible D gene (5 bases). V was pared by 2 bases and J by 3 bases, with 16 bases between. CDR3 length: 15 residues. CDR1 is DFQATT and CDR2 is SNEGSKA in the germline V gene (reference sequence). The CDR3 sequence: CSARPWGGLDYGYTF. The CDR3 DNA reads as TGCAGTGCTAGACCCTGGGGGGGTTTGGACTATGGCTACACCTTC.

The chain combines TRBV6-2 or TRBV6-3 with TRBJ1-4, with D hard to call. With 4 bases removed from V and 5 bases from J, the gap between germline ends came to 14 bases. Germline loops: CDR1 MNHEY, CDR2 SVGEGT. This CDR3 contains 15 residues. The CDR3 reads CASSSPLYRNEKLFF. DNA for the CDR3: TGTGCCAGCAGTTCTCCGCTTTATAGGAATGAAAAACTGTTTTTT.

This clonotype counts as medium-sized. The chain links TRBV6-5 to TRBJ1-2; possibly TRBD1 for D (6 bases). Trimming pared 2 bases from V and 4 bases from J, leaving 8 bases between. CDR3 length equals 13 residues. The germline V gene encodes CDR1 MNHEY and CDR2 SVGAGI. CDR3 sequence (DNA): TGTGCCAGCAGTTACCGGGGGCCCTATGGCTACACCTTC. Its translation is CASSYRGPYGYTF.

In this sample, this clonotype turned up a few times. The chain is built from TRBV6-4 and TRBJ2-2, with a possible D match to TRBD2 (6 bases). Deletions cut 3 bases from V and 5 bases from J, with 13 bases between. In germline, CDR1 is MRHNA, CDR2 SNTAGT. The CDR3 covers 15 residues. CDR3 sequence reads: CASSEEGSGTGELFF. The CDR3 DNA sequence: TGTGCCAGCAGTGAAGAAGGGAGCGGGACCGGGGAGCTGTTTTTT.

The J gene is TRBJ2-7, the V gene TRBV11-2; D is ambiguous. The CDR3 runs to 13 residues. Germline V CDR1 and CDR2: SGHAT, FQNNGV. The V and J ends lost 5 bases and 1 base respectively, with 9 bases between them. CDR3 sequence: CASSPTLSYEQYF. CDR3 coding DNA: TGTGCCAGCAGCCCCACTTTATCCTACGAGCAGTACTTC.

This clonotype has only a few counts. V and J are TRBV4-1 and TRBJ1-2, with no clear D. The CDR3 runs 16 residues. Germline CDR1 is MGHRA and CDR2 is YSYEKL. V was pared by 0 bases and J by 10 bases, with 21 bases between. The CDR3 region has the DNA TGCGCCAGCAGCCAAGATCTAAGTCATTACCTCCTGGACTACACCTTC. Amino acid sequence: CASSQDLSHYLLDYTF.

Judged by abundance, this clonotype is medium-sized. The V and J genes are TRBV19 and TRBJ1-4; tentatively, D is TRBD1 (5 bases). Germline V gives CDR1 LNHDA, CDR2 SQIVND (reference sequence). The ends were cut back, 3 bases at V and 8 bases at J, with 13 bases in the middle. The CDR3 contains 14 residues. The CDR3 DNA follows: TGTGCCAGTAGTATCCCAGGGATCCAAGAAAAACTGTTTTTT. Translated: CASSIPGIQEKLFF. The full variable domain, completed using reference TRBV19 and TRBJ1-4, is DGGITQSPKYLFRKEGQNVTLSCEQNLNHDAMYWYRQDPGQGLRLIYYSQIVNDFQKGDIAEGYSVSREKKESFPLTVTSAQKNPTAFYLCASSIPGIQEKLFFGSGTQLSVL.

This clonotype was observed a few times. J is TRBJ2-3 and V is TRBV19; 9 bases agree with TRBD2. In germline, CDR1 is LNHDA, CDR2 SQIVND (reference sequence). The V gene end was trimmed by 2 bases and the J gene end by 6 bases; junction bases not matched to a gene: 24. The CDR3 has 21 residues. CDR3 loop: CASSINPGPPYSGRRGDTQYF. The CDR3 region has the DNA TGTGCCAGTAGTATAAATCCGGGACCCCCTTACAGCGGGAGGAGAGGGGATACGCAGTATTTT.

This chain joins TRBV6-4 and TRBJ1-5; TRBD1 is a possible D gene (6 bases). The germline V gene encodes CDR1 MRHNA and CDR2 SNTAGT. V was shortened by 6 bases and J by 4 bases, with 16 bases between the two germline ends. This CDR3 has 15 residues. The CDR3 here is CASRTYRTENQPQHF. The CDR3 bases are TGTGCCAGCAGGACATATAGGACAGAGAATCAGCCCCAGCATTTT.

About this clonotype itself: A much larger clone differs from this one at a single base, so this may be a read error. The chain employs TRBV30 and TRBJ1-1; D unresolved. V was shortened by 0 bases and J by 4 bases, with 18 bases between the two germline ends. The germline V gene encodes CDR1 GTSNPN and CDR2 SVGIG (reference sequence). This CDR3 comprises 16 residues. The DNA of the CDR3 is TGTGCCTGGAGTGTACGTATGAGGGCCCTCTCCACTGAAGCTTTCTTT. Translated: CAWSVRMRALSTEAFF.

This clonotype rates as medium-sized. The chain is built from TRBV5-6 and TRBJ2-7; D is tentatively TRBD1 or TRBD2 (6 bases each). Germline CDR1 SGHDT, CDR2 YYEEEE. This CDR3 spans 15 amino acids. V was cut by 2 bases and J by 1 base, with 13 bases left in between. CDR3 nucleotide sequence: TGTGCCAGCAGCTTCAGGGGAGGTGGGTCCTACGAGCAGTACTTC. Encoded protein: CASSFRGGGSYEQYF.

V gene TRBV28 combines with J gene TRBJ1-2; D not certain. CDR3 size: 12 residues. V was pared by 11 bases and J by 8 bases, with 18 bases between. Germline CDR1 is MDHEN and CDR2 is SYDVKM. As DNA, the CDR3 is TGTGCCGCTGTTGGGCCCTCGGGAGGCTACACCTTC. This encodes CAAVGPSGGYTF.

CDR3: CASSTQETQYF. The CDR3, as DNA: TGTGCCAGCTCAACGCAAGAGACCCAGTACTTC. J is TRBJ2-5 and V is TRBV18, with D unclear. Between the trimmed V and J ends, which lost 5 bases and 2 bases, there was a span of 3 bases. The V gene's germline CDR1 is KGHSH and CDR2 LQKENI. CDR3 length equals 11 residues. The variable domain in full, completed from reference TRBV18 and TRBJ2-5, reads NAGVMQNPRHLVRRRGQEARLRCSPMKGHSHVYWYRQLPEEGLKFMVYLQKENIIDESGMPKERFSAEFPKEGPSILRIQQVVRGDSAAYFCASSTQETQYFGPGTRLLVL.